This T cell receptor beta chain comes out of a study of cytomegalovirus exposure and HLA in healthy donors. Overall study findings and caveats: With later analysis, a missense DCLRE1C variant became linked to TCR beta V- and J-gene trimming. A list of around 160 TCR beta chains associated with cytomegalovirus was given. It was reportedly the case that the classifier diagnosed cytomegalovirus status with high specificity and sensitivity.

Vbeta (60) and Jbeta (13) primers were used in the PCR. Method: immunoSEQ multiplex PCR; TCRdb's copy keeps in-frame clones and lacks some. The sample lists 100,000 or so clones, about 70% seen once, with roughly 2.5% in the top ten. This clone was counted a single time. Antigen unknown. Germline-derived CDR1 and CDR2 are SGHRS and YFSETQ. The ends lost 3 bases at V and 3 bases at J; junction bases unmatched: 7. The CDR3 is made up of 17 amino acids. V usage is TRBV5-1 and J usage is TRBJ2-1; TRBD2 matches at 12 bases. The clonotype was recovered from a man in his fifties or sixties in good health and CMV-seropositive. Material: PBMCs. CDR3 protein: CASSSLTSGSYYNEQFF. CDR3 DNA sequence: TGCGCCAGCAGCTCGCTGACTAGCGGGAGTTACTACAATGAGCAGTTCTTC.